These T cell receptor beta chains were read from a single sample in a study of molecular identifiers for immune sequencing clone quantification. TCRdb re-analysed the PCR reads in MiXCR, keeping a single row per CDR3 protein. The data show 600,000 to 650,000 distinct CDR3 sequences, with just under 20% seen just once and about 0.9% held by the top ten. Specimen: naive CD8+ T cells from blood, with Jurkat cell RNA spiked in. These receptors originate from a human donor in good health. Some libraries in this study had Jurkat cell RNA spiked in. The CDR3 runs from the conserved cysteine through the conserved F or W. The D gene is left open where the match is weak. Not every row has a clone size; where given, it reads once, few, many or a size class.

abundance	v_gene	j_gene	d_gene	CDR3nt	CDR3aa
-	TRBV19	TRBJ2-7	TRBD1	TGTGCCAGTAGTACGGACAGGGGATCCTACGAGCAGTACTTC	CASSTDRGSYEQYF
many	TRBV19	TRBJ2-3	TRBD1	TGTGCCAGTAGCCCCGACAGGGGGCCCACAGATACGCAGTATTTT	CASSPDRGPTDTQYF
few	TRBV25-1	TRBJ1-1	-	TGTGCCAGCAAGGGTTTGGGTGACACTGAAGCTTTCTTT	CASKGLGDTEAFF
many	TRBV28	TRBJ1-1	TRBD1	TGTGCCAGCAGTGAGATGACAGGGGACACTGAAGCTTTCTTT	CASSEMTGDTEAFF
many	TRBV5-6	TRBJ1-3	-	TGTGCCAGCAGCTTGGATGGGATAGGGGACGCAGGAAACACCATATATTTT	CASSLDGIGDAGNTIYF
few	TRBV7-2	TRBJ2-7	TRBD2	TGTGCCAGCAGCTTAGCGGGACTAGCGGGATCATACGAGCAGTACTTC	CASSLAGLAGSYEQYF
-	TRBV20-1	TRBJ2-3	TRBD2	TGCAGTGCTAGCCCGACCGCTACTAGCGGTGATACAGATACGCAGTATTTT	CSASPTATSGDTDTQYF
many	TRBV4-3	TRBJ1-1	-	TGTGCCAGCAGTTTAGGACAAACGAACACTGAAGCTTTCTTT	CASSLGQTNTEAFF
few	TRBV4-3	TRBJ2-1	-	TGCGCCAGCAGCCAAGAGGTCGTACGTAGGCCCCCCTACAATGAGCAGTTCTTC	CASSQEVVRRPPYNEQFF
-	TRBV4-1	TRBJ2-1	-	TGCGCCAGCAGGAACACGGCGAGGGGGAATGAGCAGTTCTTC	CASRNTARGNEQFF
many	TRBV5-6	TRBJ2-7	-	TGTGCCAGCAGCTCCGGACACACATACGAGCAGTACTTC	CASSSGHTYEQYF
many	TRBV7-9	TRBJ1-2	-	TGTGCCAGCAGCTTAGTCCGCGACACCACATCTTTC	CASSLVRDTTSF
many	TRBV28	TRBJ1-1	-	TGTGCCAGCAGTTTAATGGGGGGATCAGGGGCTTTCTTT	CASSLMGGSGAFF
many	TRBV7-9	TRBJ2-3	-	TGTGCCAGCAGCTCAACTAGAGGCCCAGATACGCAGTATTTT	CASSSTRGPDTQYF
many	TRBV19	TRBJ2-3	-	TGTGCCAGTAGTACCCTCGGCTCCACAGATACGCAGTATTTT	CASSTLGSTDTQYF
many	TRBV7-9	TRBJ2-7	TRBD2	TGTGCCAGCAGCTCCTTACTAGCGGGGGCCACCTACGAGCAGTACTTC	CASSSLLAGATYEQYF
many	TRBV19	TRBJ2-2	-	TGTGCCACCCGTCCCGGGCCCCAGAACGGGGAGCTGTTTTTT	CATRPGPQNGELFF
-	TRBV6-5	TRBJ2-2	-	TGTGCCAGCAGTTATGGAGTGGGAACAGCGATCGGGGAGCTGTTTTTT	CASSYGVGTAIGELFF
-	TRBV6-6	TRBJ2-3	-	TGTGCCAGCAGTTACAGTCAGGGGGGAGATACGCAGTATTTT	CASSYSQGGDTQYF
-	TRBV28	TRBJ2-3	-	TGTGCCAGCAGACCGATAACGGGAGTCGGTACAGATACGCAGTATTTT	CASRPITGVGTDTQYF
few	TRBV2	TRBJ1-1	-	TGTGCCAGCCATGAGGGCACTGAAGCTTTCTTT	CASHEGTEAFF
few	TRBV7-7	TRBJ1-5	-	TGTGCCAGCAGCTTAGTATTTGGTCAGCCCCAGCATTTT	CASSLVFGQPQHF
many	TRBV20-1	TRBJ2-3	TRBD2	TGCAGTGCTAGGGAAACGGGACTAAGCACAGATACGCAGTATTTT	CSARETGLSTDTQYF
few	TRBV7-8	TRBJ1-4	TRBD1	TGTGCCAGCAGCTTAGTAGTGGCAGGGGGCGATGAAAAACTGTTTTTT	CASSLVVAGGDEKLFF
-	TRBV28	TRBJ1-5	TRBD1	TGTGCCAGTCACTGGGACAGTGGCAATCAGCCCCAGCATTTT	CASHWDSGNQPQHF
many	TRBV6-5	TRBJ1-4	TRBD1	TGTGCCAGCACCCGGGACAGGGGTGAAAAACTGTTTTTT	CASTRDRGEKLFF
many	TRBV7-6	TRBJ2-5	TRBD1	TGTGCCAGCAGCGCCCCAGGACAGGGGCTGGTTGGGACCCAGTACTTC	CASSAPGQGLVGTQYF
many	TRBV12-3/TRBV12-4	TRBJ1-1	-	TGTGCCAGCAGTCACCCACAATACACTGAAGCTTTCTTT	CASSHPQYTEAFF
many	TRBV7-7	TRBJ2-5	TRBD2	TGTGCCAGCAGCAAGTATACTAGCGGGGGGAACCTAAAAGAGACCCAGTACTTC	CASSKYTSGGNLKETQYF
many	TRBV29-1	TRBJ2-6	-	TGCAGCGTTGAAAGACCGAGCTCTGGGGCCAACGTCCTGACTTTC	CSVERPSSGANVLTF
many	TRBV7-9	TRBJ2-7	TRBD1	TGTGCCAGCAGCTTAGCCCGTACAGGGGTAATTTACGAGCAGTACTTC	CASSLARTGVIYEQYF
many	TRBV7-8	TRBJ1-1	-	TGTGCCAGCACCCCAGGGGAGAGCACTGAAGCTTTCTTT	CASTPGESTEAFF
many	TRBV24-1	TRBJ2-2	-	TGTGCCTACTCTGACAGTTACACCGGGGAGCTGTTTTTT	CAYSDSYTGELFF
many	TRBV20-1	TRBJ1-1	-	TGCAGTGCTAGAGATTCCAGGGCGGGCTACACTGAAGCTTTCTTT	CSARDSRAGYTEAFF
many	TRBV4-1	TRBJ1-1	TRBD1	TGCGCCAGCAGCCATAGAATACGGGACAGGGGCGATGAAGCTTTCTTT	CASSHRIRDRGDEAFF
few	TRBV6-6	TRBJ2-1	TRBD2	TGTGCCAGCAGTTACTACCGGGGGGTCGATGAGCAGCTCTTC	CASSYYRGVDEQLF
-	TRBV7-9	TRBJ2-3	-	TGTGCCAGCAGCTTAGCGGGTCATACGCAGTATTTT	CASSLAGHTQYF
many	TRBV6-2/TRBV6-3	TRBJ1-1	-	TGTGCCAGCAGTTACGTACAGGGACTGAACACTGAAGCTTTCTTT	CASSYVQGLNTEAFF
many	TRBV20-1	TRBJ2-2	-	TGCAGTGCTCCGGACAGCGCGAACACCGGGGAGCTGTTTTTT	CSAPDSANTGELFF
few	TRBV7-9	TRBJ2-1	-	TGTGCCAGCAGCTATACAGGGAACGAGGGGGAGTTCTTC	CASSYTGNEGEFF
many	TRBV2	TRBJ2-4	-	TGTGCCAGCAGTGATGAGATCCTAACAAACATTCAGTACTTC	CASSDEILTNIQYF
few	TRBV4-2	TRBJ2-7	TRBD2	TGTGCCAGCGGCCAAGTCCCGGGACAGGGTGGGACTAGCGGGGAAGGGTGCTCCTACGAGCAGTACTTC	CASGQVPGQGGTSGEGCSYEQYF
-	TRBV27	TRBJ2-7	TRBD2	TGTGCCAGCAGTCAATGGACTAGCGGCTACGAGCAGTACTTC	CASSQWTSGYEQYF